This T cell receptor beta chain was found in a study of cytomegalovirus exposure and HLA in healthy donors (dated by TCRdb to 2016 to 2017). Study-level background: According to an earlier analysis of a few hundred of the donors, 150 million to 200 million T cells yielded 117 million unique TCR beta sequences and about 280 Gb of sequence data. The number of donors typed differed by locus, with about 629-630 for A, B, C, DRB1 and DQB1, roughly 550 for DQA1, over 600 for DPA1, and under 490 for DPB1. Roughly 300 gigabases of sequencing data and 75 million to 85 million unique TCR sequences made up an early release that covered 500 to 650 HLA-typed donors. A separate validation cohort of roughly 120 different subjects was used in addition to the roughly 670-subject first cohort. The genetic ancestry cluster associated with self-reported Caucasian donors included about 81% of the 300 to 400 genotyped donors. Donor age, sex, ethnicity and CMV serostatus were collected together with the repertoire data. All discovery cohort repertoires had been generated using a single sequencing platform. On average, around 230,000 unique TCR beta nucleotide sequences were sequenced per donor among 300 to 500 genotyped donors of the cohort, with roughly 19% of those sequences being non-productive. Four to six DR-DQ haplotypes were handled as single units for association and clustering, since linkage in the cohort was strong. Using immunosequencing, the study profiled T cell repertoires from 500 to 800 subjects and related those repertoires to cytomegalovirus serostatus. The study aimed to test whether cataloging public T cell receptors could reveal signatures of past pathogen exposure. Class I and class II HLA loci were covered by the typing at four-digit resolution. In a later genetic analysis, genome-wide SNP genotypes for 398 of the 666 donors were used, and that subset was treated as a discovery cohort. Rather than drawing on any new phenotypic data, the later analysis identified candidate immune exposures from TCR beta sequences and the way those sequences occurred across donors. To predict cytomegalovirus infection status, the study brought together high-throughput TCR immunosequencing, statistical association of individual TCRs with disease status, and machine learning. To study patterns of TCR occurrence, a later analysis re-analyzed previously published TCR beta repertoires from 650 to 750 donors and added high-resolution HLA genotyping. An earlier analysis of 587 of the donors used high-throughput TCR beta sequencing to judge whether each TCR beta V gene segment behaved as functional or pseudogenic. Study-wide findings and limitations: This cohort had only TCR beta chains sequenced, and the lack of alpha or paired-chain data limited which features could be detected. HLA typing was unavailable for some donors at each locus, so association tests used only the typed subset. Several of the top co-occurrence clusters appeared to be linked to parvovirus B19, influenza, CMV and Epstein-Barr virus, according to a later analysis. Because the 87-base-pair reads could not distinguish some IMGT-functional V segments, including TRBV6-2 and TRBV6-3, those segments were excluded. A cluster of highly shared sequence variants was judged likely to be a technical artifact of the sequencing pipeline. In a later analysis, some 17,000 TCR beta sequences were associated with specific HLA alleles at a false discovery rate of 0.05. V-gene and J-gene trimming of TCR beta chains was associated with a missense DCLRE1C variant in a later genetic analysis, and the association was replicated in an independent cohort. In both the original and validation cohorts, the classifier was reported to diagnose cytomegalovirus status with high specificity and sensitivity. CMV serostatus was the only immune exposure information available for the cohort. A further reported finding was that TCR beta sequences accurately predicted the HLA-A and HLA-B alleles for most subjects in the first cohort. In an earlier analysis of some 640 of the donors, most TCR beta V segments were observed in productive rearrangements about 90% or about 30% of the time, broadly matching IMGT annotations. A later analysis found that TCR association rates varied across HLA loci, with DRB1 alleles showing the most associated TCRs and HLA-C alleles the fewest. A later analysis found that most CMV-associated TCR beta chains appeared HLA-restricted, with HLA associations seemingly driven largely by CMV exposure. According to the authors, the approach could potentially be generalized to other disease states and immunological phenotypes. When HLA alleles, especially DR and DQ, strongly co-occurred, attributing TCR associations to individual alleles was difficult. Compared with the approximately 670-donor mean, donors in an Asian-associated ancestry cluster had fewer N-insertions in productive TCRs, according to a later genetic analysis. Most TCR sequences were seen in very few donors, while some public TCRs were found in many individuals. Roughly uniform sequencing depth across donors was assumed in presence/absence analyses, although this assumption may not hold. Because counts were too low, about 18 rarely observed V segments, including chromosome 9 orphons, were left out of the earlier analysis of over 550 of the donors. The study listed over 150 TCR beta chains as associated with cytomegalovirus. Correlated functional status among segregating V segments might reflect linkage disequilibrium, but an unknown experimental factor could not be ruled out. In vitro tests confirmed that three of the cytomegalovirus-associated TCR beta chains recognize cytomegalovirus antigens. Compared with equally common non-associated chains, HLA-associated TCR beta chains in a later analysis were more clonally expanded and had lower generation probabilities.

Library construction relied on the immunoSEQ multiplex PCR assay. For the multiplex PCR, a mixture combining 60 forward primers for TCR Vbeta segments and 13 reverse primers for TCR Jbeta segments was used. A multiplex PCR assay on genomic DNA amplified the CDR3 region of rearranged TCR beta genes. On the Illumina HiSeq System, the amplified TCR beta libraries were sequenced as 87-base-pair reads. The paper's processing steps were these. Across the 670 or so repertoires, a later analysis counted 80 million or so unique TCR beta chains, approximately 12 million of which were shared by at least two donors. To remove PCR and sequencing errors, raw reads were error-corrected and collapsed into unique sequences using a nearest-neighbor algorithm that merged closely related sequences. V, D and J gene segments were assigned by aligning CDR3 sequences to IMGT reference sequences. For a sequence to be retained, at least a six-nucleotide match to both a V gene segment and a J gene segment was required. A rearrangement was called productive if the CDR3 had no stop codons and remained in frame with V and J, and every other rearrangement was called non-productive. CDR3 was defined according to IMGT convention as the region running from the second conserved V-encoded cysteine to the conserved J-encoded phenylalanine. The earlier analysis of a few hundred of the donors excluded sequences that lacked an unambiguous match to a single V gene segment. An earlier analysis of several hundred of the donors called V segments functional above 56.7% productive rearrangements and segregating when the between-donor standard deviation exceeded 5%. To diagnose cytomegalovirus status from the catalog of TCR beta chain sequences, a statistical classification framework was built. In a later analysis, V and J genes were assigned by comparing TCR nucleotide sequences against IMGT/GENE-DB human TR gene sequences. A later analysis assigned CDR3 sequences and most-parsimonious VDJ recombination scenarios with the TCRdist pipeline. In a later analysis, each TCR beta chain was defined by its CDR3 amino acid sequence together with its V-gene family, and reads without a unique V-gene family were excluded. To address suspected cross-contamination and a sequencing artifact, a later analysis removed roughly 640 highly shared, low-generation-probability nucleotide sequences. In a later analysis, a clonal expansion index for each public chain was calculated from normalized within-repertoire ranks of inferred template counts. In a later analysis, generation probabilities were computed using a VDJ recombination model fitted to out-of-frame rearrangements, and the results were checked against IGoR. A later analysis scored TCR-TCR, TCR-HLA and TCR-CMV co-occurrence with hypergeometric tests, applying a repertoire-size bias correction to TCR pairs. In a later analysis, false discovery rates were estimated by permuting HLA or CMV assignments 20 times. In a later analysis, co-occurring TCRs were grouped with DBSCAN, and TCRdist sequence similarity was added when clustering was performed within HLA-allele-positive subsets. Repertoires with fewer than 30,000 or more than 120,000 public chains were left out of co-occurrence clustering, as were several repertoires with anomalous nucleotide sharing. This is the immuneACCESS table as TCRdb keeps it, with only in-frame sequences that have V and J called. A part of the clones is gone; compared with another copy, unresolved V genes explain less than half, and the rest is unexplained. D and trimming were read from the DNA, whereas the V and J calls and clone size are those reported in that table. Here the sample has approximately 190,000 clones; approximately 85% occur a single time. 0.8% of the sample belongs to the ten largest clones.

A remark on this clone: The target of this receptor is not known. Nothing much larger sits one base from this clone, and base qualities are not available.

In total, 500 to 700 healthy bone marrow donors made up the cohort. At the time of sampling, every cohort member was nominally healthy, though immune exposures that went unrecorded were likely present. The donor tested CMV seronegative, placing the donor among the 350 or so seronegative members of the cohort. Each donor provided a peripheral blood sample, and peripheral blood mononuclear cells were used for TCR beta sequencing. The Qiagen DNeasy Blood Extraction Kit was used to extract genomic DNA from the blood cell samples. V lost 0 bases and J lost 2 bases; the stretch between them is 13 bases long. The CDR3 contains 16 residues, cysteine and phenylalanine counted. The sequence is cut down to CDR3 DNA, 48 bases in frame from base 1. As encoded in the germline V gene, CDR1 is SGDLS while CDR2 is YYNGEE.

This clonotype was sampled from a woman younger than 35 in good health and CMV-seronegative. The chain links TRBV9 with TRBJ2-3; TRBD2 might be the D gene, on 6 matching bases. Sequenced: PBMCs. Read as DNA, the sequence is TGTGCCAGCAGCGTAGGAGGAGGGAGTACCACAGATACGCAGTATTTT. This encodes CASSVGGGSTTDTQYF.